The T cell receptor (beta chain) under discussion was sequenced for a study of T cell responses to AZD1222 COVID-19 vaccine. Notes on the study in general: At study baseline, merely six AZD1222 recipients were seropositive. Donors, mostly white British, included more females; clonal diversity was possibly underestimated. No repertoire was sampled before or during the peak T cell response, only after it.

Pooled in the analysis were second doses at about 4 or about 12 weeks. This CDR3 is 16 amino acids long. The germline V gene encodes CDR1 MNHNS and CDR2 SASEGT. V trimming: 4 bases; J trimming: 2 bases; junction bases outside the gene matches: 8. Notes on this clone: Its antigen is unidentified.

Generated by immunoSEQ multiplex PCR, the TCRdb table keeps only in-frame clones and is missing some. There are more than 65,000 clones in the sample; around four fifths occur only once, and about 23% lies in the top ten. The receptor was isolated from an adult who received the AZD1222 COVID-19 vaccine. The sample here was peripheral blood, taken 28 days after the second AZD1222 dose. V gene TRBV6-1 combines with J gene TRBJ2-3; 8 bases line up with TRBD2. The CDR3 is CASSGITSGLTDTQYF. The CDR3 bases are TGTGCCAGCAGTGGTATCACTAGCGGCCTCACAGATACGCAGTATTTT.